The source of this T cell receptor beta chain is a study of Ad26.COV2.S vaccination and SARS-CoV-2 variants. Study details: The trial was COV1001 and the donor's arm was Ad26.COV2.S. Ad26.COV2.S given intramuscularly, once or twice 56 days apart.

Documented treatment: some 20 received Ad26.COV2.S at low or high dose, single or two shots; 5 received placebo; per-sample allocation not given. Sampling was performed 63 days after the first vaccine or placebo injection. This table comes from immunoSEQ multiplex PCR, and its TCRdb copy is limited to in-frame clones, with some not included. Of about 350,000 clones listed, approximately 90% are singletons. With V trimmed by 8 bases and J by 9 bases, 6 bases remained unmatched. The length of the CDR3 is 12 residues. CDR1 is GTSNPN, CDR2 SVGIG, per germline (reference sequence). Sequenced here: peripheral blood, sampled in a trial of Ad26.COV2.S vaccine versus placebo. The chain recombines TRBV30 with TRBJ1-6; 8 bases fit TRBD1. This clonotype was sampled from a person between 18 and 60 years old who received the Ad26.COV2.S COVID-19 vaccine or a placebo. The CDR3 sequence: CAADRVTSPLHF. In DNA form, the CDR3 reads TGTGCCGCGGACAGGGTCACTTCACCCCTCCACTTT.